This passage covers 14 T cell receptor beta chains from one sample sequenced in a study of shared clonotypes between healthy human individuals. The protocol was immunoSEQ multiplex PCR, while the TCRdb copy is restricted to in-frame clones and leaves out a portion. Of a few hundred thousand clones detected, approximately 80% appear once; the ten largest clones hold about 12%. Material: PBMCs. Receptors were obtained from a woman aged 40 to 49 in good health. Some clones in this sample may be carry-over from other donors' samples.

This chain joins TRBV7-2 and TRBJ1-1, with TRBD1 identical over 11 bases. V lost 5 bases and J lost 4; bases outside the gene matches: 12. The length of the CDR3 is 17 residues. Germline CDR1 reads SGHTA; CDR2 reads FQGNSA. The CDR3 DNA follows: TGTGCCAGCAGCCCTGGGACAGGGGGTAGTGGGAGCACTGAAGCTTTCTTT. Its translation: CASSPGTGGSGSTEAFF.

The rearrangement joins TRBV11-2 to TRBJ2-7, with D unresolved. This CDR3 is 15 amino acids long. Per the germline V gene, CDR1 is SGHAT and CDR2 is FQNNGV. Trimming removed 5 bases from V and 2 bases from J, with 16 bases in between. In DNA, the CDR3 is TGTGCCAGCAGCCCGGGCCTTCCCCCACCCTACGAGCAGTACTTC. Translating it yields CASSPGLPPPYEQYF. Looking up the rest from reference TRBV11-2 and TRBJ2-7 gives the full variable domain: EAGVAQSPRYKIIEKRQSVAFWCNPISGHATLYWYQQILGQGPKLLIQFQNNGVVDDSQLPKDRFSAERLKGVDSTLKIQPAKLEDSAVYLCASSPGLPPPYEQYFGPGTRLTVT.

This clone was observed at least ten times. The sample contains more than one DNA sequence encoding this CDR3. V is TRBV10-3 and J is TRBJ2-2, with 7 bases aligning to TRBD1. V dropped 2 bases and J dropped 0; count of bases not matched to a gene: 0. The CDR3 is 15 residues long. CDR1 and CDR2 (germline): ENHRY, SYGVKD. The CDR3 is CAISEGTANTGELFF. CDR3 nucleotide sequence: TGTGCCATCAGTGAGGGGACAGCGAACACCGGGGAGCTGTTTTTT.

This clone is a singleton in its sample. Different DNA sequences within this sample yield the same CDR3. This sequence joins TRBV7-8 and TRBJ2-5, with 9 nucleotides matching TRBD2. Germline V CDR1 and CDR2: SGHVS, FQNEAQ. V was pared by 4 bases and J by 5 bases, with 11 bases of the junction left unmatched. The CDR3 sequence is 16 residues long. DNA of the CDR3: TGTGCCAGCAGCTCCAGGCTAGCGGGAATTGCGGAGACCCAGTACTTC. As protein: CASSSRLAGIAETQYF.

This clone was seen more than once but under ten times. The rearrangement joins TRBV5-4 to TRBJ2-1, with D unclear. The CDR3 is made up of 13 amino acids. The ends were cut back, 4 bases at V and 7 bases at J, with 12 bases in the middle. Germline assignment: CDR1 SGHNT and CDR2 YYREEE (reference sequence). The CDR3 spells CASSPPEINEQFF. CDR3 nucleotide sequence: TGTGCCAGCAGCCCCCCGGAGATAAATGAGCAGTTCTTC.

The V gene is TRBV29-1, the J gene TRBJ2-2, with TRBD2 as a possible D gene (5 bases). The CDR3 runs 13 residues. Looked up from germline, CDR1 is SQVTM and CDR2 is ANQGSEA. V gave up 7 bases and J gave up 4 bases, with 13 bases separating them. CDR3 bases: TGCAGCGGAATGAGGACTGGCACCGGGGAGCTGTTTTTT. As protein: CSGMRTGTGELFF.

This chain uses TRBV5-1 with TRBJ2-3; no firm D call. V shed 7 bases and J shed 0 bases, with 9 bases lying between them. The CDR3 loop spans 13 amino acids. Germline CDR1 reads SGHRS; CDR2 reads YFSETQ. The CDR3 region is CASEDLSTDTQYF. DNA for the CDR3: TGCGCCAGCGAAGACTTAAGCACAGATACGCAGTATTTT. Full variable domain (outside the CDR3, taken from reference TRBV5-1 and TRBJ2-3): KAGVTQTPRYLIKTRGQQVTLSCSPISGHRSVSWYQQTPGQGLQFLFEYFSETQRNKGNFPGRFSGRQFSNSRSEMNVSTLELGDSALYLCASEDLSTDTQYFGPGTRLTVL.

In regard to this clone: One end of the junction is discordant with germline, which a read error may explain. The chain carries TRBV5-1 and TRBJ1-5; the D is unclear. The CDR3 contains 15 residues. Germline CDR1 is SGHRS and CDR2 is YFSETQ. CDR3 sequence: CASSLGEYSNQPKHF. In DNA form, the CDR3 reads TGCGCCAGCAGCTTGGGGGAATATAGCAATCAGCCCAAGCATTTT. The full variable domain, rest sourced from reference TRBV5-1 and TRBJ1-5, is KAGVTQTPRYLIKTRGQQVTLSCSPISGHRSVSWYQQTPGQGLQFLFEYFSETQRNKGNFPGRFSGRQFSNSRSEMNVSTLELGDSALYLCASSLGEYSNQPKHFGDGTRLSIL.

The rearrangement uses TRBV18 and TRBJ2-2; D not certain. The CDR3 sequence is 12 residues long. Germline loops: CDR1 KGHSH, CDR2 LQKENI. V lost 11 bases and J lost 0, with 7 bases in between. In DNA form, the CDR3 reads TGTGCCGGCCACACGAACACCGGGGAGCTGTTTTTT. Translating it yields CAGHTNTGELFF.

About this clone: At one end, the junction sequence differs from germline, possibly due to a read error. The V gene is TRBV7-7, the J gene TRBJ2-5; D is unresolved. This CDR3 is 13 amino acids long. Germline V gene lookup returns CDR1 SSHAT and CDR2 FNYEAQ (reference sequence). DNA for the CDR3: TGTGCTAGCAGCTTAGGAGTACAAGAGACCCAGTACTTC. Amino acid sequence: CASSLGVQETQYF.

In this sample, this clone turned up a few times. J is TRBJ2-2 and V is TRBV30, with TRBD2 as a possible D gene (6 bases). With 7 bases removed from V and 2 bases from J, the gap between germline ends came to 11 bases. This CDR3 spans 13 amino acids. Germline CDR1 reads GTSNPN; CDR2 reads SVGIG (reference sequence). The CDR3 protein is CASGTYNTGELFF. The CDR3 nucleotides are TGTGCCTCAGGGACTTATAACACCGGGGAGCTGTTTTTT.

Here the CDR3 DNA reads TGTGCCAGCAGTTCCGGACAGGGACCCTCTGGGGCCAACGTCCTGACTTTC. This gives the protein CASSSGQGPSGANVLTF. V usage is TRBV28 and J usage is TRBJ2-6; TRBD1 aligns across 8 bases. Germline CDR1 is MDHEN and CDR2 is SYDVKM. The CDR3 is 17 residues long. The trim removed 4 bases at V and 0 bases at J, leaving 5 bases unmatched.

This sequence joins TRBV5-1 and TRBJ2-6; D possibly uses TRBD1 or TRBD2 (5 bases each). CDR1 is SGHRS and CDR2 is YFSETQ in the germline V gene. The CDR3 consists of 14 residues. Trimming took off 4 bases at V and 2 bases at J, with 7 bases between the two ends. CDR3 residues: CASSGGAGANVLTF. The DNA for the CDR3 is TGCGCCAGCAGCGGGGGAGCTGGGGCCAACGTCCTGACTTTC.

The J gene is TRBJ2-5, the V gene TRBV9; TRBD2 might be the D (6 bases). Per the germline V gene, CDR1 is SGDLS and CDR2 is YYNGEE. Trimming removed 3 bases at V and 3 bases at J, with 12 bases between. This CDR3 has 14 residues. CDR3 DNA sequence: TGTGCCAGCAGCGGTAGCGGAAGAGAAGAGACCCAGTACTTC. Its protein is CASSGSGREETQYF.